A single T cell receptor (beta chain) is shown here with its context. This specimen belongs to a study of blood T cell repertoires in COVID-19. Background on the study: Sources were T cells, B-cell-depleted T cells, or PBMCs; the material itself was cDNA or gDNA.

Authors' methods: Estimation of nucleated cell counts was performed using reference gene primer amplification. Here immunoSEQ multiplex PCR was the method, and the copy in TCRdb shows in-frame clones only, minus some. V and J calls and clone size are copied from that table; D and trimming were computed from the DNA. The sample holds 52,000 or so clones, 90% seen once. Sequenced sample: peripheral blood. The receptor was derived from a human donor in a cohort sampled during active COVID-19.

The CDR3: CASSTRTERNTEAFF. CDR3 DNA sequence: TGTGCCAGCAGTACCCGGACAGAGCGAAACACTGAAGCTTTCTTT. The genes are TRBV25-1 and TRBJ1-1; a weak D match, TRBD1 (6 bases). Deletions cut 5 bases from V and 2 bases from J, with 15 bases between. The CDR3 loop spans 15 amino acids. CDR1 is MGHDK and CDR2 is SYGVNS in the germline V gene.